The 20 T cell receptor beta chains in this list originate from one sample, sequenced in a study of memory CD4+ T cells and cytomegalovirus serostatus (dated by TCRdb to between 2018 and 2021). A FACSAria II was used to sort memory CD4+ T cells, defined as single viable CD3+CD4+CD8-CD45RO+ cells. The receptor library was made with the immunoSEQ multiplex PCR assay. As stored in TCRdb, this immuneACCESS dataset retains in-frame rearrangements with V and J assigned. A fraction of the clones does not appear; measured against another copy, unresolved V genes explain less than half of the discrepancy, and the remainder lacks a known reason. A total of some 59,000 clones appear in this sample, around 83% of them only once. Of the sample, more than 0.8% falls within the top ten clones. Sequences were obtained from memory CD4+ T cells from blood. All receptors derive from an adult in good health and CMV-seronegative.

V gene TRBV9 combines with J gene TRBJ1-5; possibly TRBD1 for D (6 bases). The CDR3 extends over 14 amino acids. In germline, CDR1 is SGDLS, CDR2 YYNGEE. V shed 4 bases and J shed 0 bases, with 8 bases lying between them. CDR3 region: CASSRQDSNQPQHF. CDR3 in DNA: TGTGCCAGCAGCAGACAGGATAGCAATCAGCCCCAGCATTTT.

The chain has TRBV30 and TRBJ2-7, with 11 bases matching TRBD1. Germline V gene data show CDR1 as GTSNPN and CDR2 as SVGIG (reference sequence). V dropped 4 bases and J dropped 4; count of bases not matched to a gene: 9. This CDR3 region has 15 residues. The CDR3 sequence is CAWTDRDRGWYEQYF. The CDR3 DNA is TGTGCCTGGACCGACAGGGACAGGGGGTGGTACGAGCAGTACTTC.

Here the CDR3 reads CASSQDTSQPQHF. CDR3 nucleotides: TGTGCCAGCAGCCAAGATACCAGCCAGCCCCAGCATTTT. The chain carries TRBV14 and TRBJ1-5; D remains ambiguous. Between the trimmed V and J ends, which lost 0 bases and 7 bases, there was a span of 7 bases. The germline CDR1 and CDR2 sequences are SGHDN and FVKESK. The CDR3 runs to 13 residues.

The chain uses TRBV10-1 and TRBJ1-3; no firm D call. The CDR3 is made up of 15 amino acids. In germline, CDR1 is WNHNN, CDR2 SYGVQD (reference sequence). Trimming pared 0 bases from V and 4 bases from J, leaving 10 bases between. CDR3 amino acids: CASSESIGLGNTIYF. The CDR3, as DNA: TGCGCCAGCAGTGAGTCGATTGGTCTCGGAAACACCATATATTTT.

The chain combines TRBV9 with TRBJ2-1; 8 nucleotides match TRBD2. CDR1 is SGDLS and CDR2 is YYNGEE in the germline V gene. This CDR3 has 15 residues. Trimming at V came to 0 bases and at J to 5 bases, leaving 4 bases not matched to a gene. CDR3 sequence (DNA): TGTGCCAGCAGCGTAGATAGCGGGAAGGACAATGAGCAGTTCTTC. Its protein is CASSVDSGKDNEQFF.

The chain uses TRBV4-2 and TRBJ2-5; 10 nucleotides line up with TRBD1. Germline V lookup: CDR1 LGHNA, CDR2 YNFKEQ. Trimming took 0 bases from V and 4 from J; bases not matched to a gene: 8. CDR3 size: 17 residues. CDR3 protein: CASSQEGPTGGGETQYF. Here the CDR3 DNA reads TGTGCCAGCAGCCAAGAGGGCCCGACAGGGGGCGGAGAGACCCAGTACTTC.

The V gene is TRBV11-2, the J gene TRBJ2-2; 10 bases agree with TRBD1. The CDR3 has 16 amino acids. Germline-derived CDR1 and CDR2 are SGHAT and FQNNGV. V lost 1 base and J lost 8; bases outside the gene matches: 7. CDR3 protein: CASSLGRQGAFGELFF. DNA for the CDR3: TGTGCCAGCAGCTTAGGTCGACAGGGGGCATTTGGGGAGCTGTTTTTT.

In its sample, this clone was seen once. The genes are TRBV27 and TRBJ2-7; a possible D gene is TRBD2 (6 bases). This CDR3 region has 15 residues. Looked up from germline, CDR1 is MNHEY and CDR2 is SMNVEV (reference sequence). V gave up 2 bases and J gave up 0 bases, with 11 bases separating them. CDR3 region: CASSLKRGSSYEQYF. The CDR3 coding sequence is TGTGCCAGCAGTTTAAAACGGGGGAGCTCCTACGAGCAGTACTTC.

This clone is classed as medium-sized. The rearrangement links TRBV10-2 to TRBJ2-2; 8 nucleotides align to TRBD1. From germline, CDR1 is WSHSY and CDR2 SAAADI. The junction had 11 bases not matched to a gene; V was cut back by 6 bases and J by 5 bases. This CDR3 comprises 16 residues. This CDR3 reads CASRDGQGPGTGELFF. CDR3 DNA sequence: TGCGCCAGCAGAGACGGACAGGGCCCGGGGACCGGGGAGCTGTTTTTT.

The rearrangement joins TRBV29-1 to TRBJ1-1; tentatively, D is TRBD1 (5 bases). The germline V gene encodes CDR1 SQVTM and CDR2 ANQGSEA. V lost 0 bases and J 1 base, leaving 9 bases between the germline ends. CDR3 length: 14 residues. The CDR3 is CSVEDGGWNTEAFF. The CDR3 DNA follows: TGCAGCGTTGAAGATGGGGGATGGAACACTGAAGCTTTCTTT.

V gene TRBV5-1 combines with J gene TRBJ2-7; D gene uncertain. In germline, CDR1 is SGHRS, CDR2 YFSETQ. CDR3 length: 15 amino acids. V shed 4 bases and J shed 2 bases, with 16 bases lying between them. The CDR3 DNA follows: TGCGCCAGCAGCCCGGACCCTTCGTTAGCCTACGAGCAGTACTTC. Its translation is CASSPDPSLAYEQYF. Full variable domain (missing parts from reference TRBV5-1 and TRBJ2-7): KAGVTQTPRYLIKTRGQQVTLSCSPISGHRSVSWYQQTPGQGLQFLFEYFSETQRNKGNFPGRFSGRQFSNSRSEMNVSTLELGDSALYLCASSPDPSLAYEQYFGPGTRLTVT.

The rearrangement uses TRBV15 and TRBJ1-6, with 10 positions matching TRBD1. The length of the CDR3 is 16 residues. Losses at the gene ends were 6 bases for V and 8 bases for J; bases not matched to a gene: 10. Germline V gives CDR1 LNHNV, CDR2 YYDKDF (reference sequence). CDR3 DNA sequence: TGTGCCACCAGACGCGACAGGGGGCATGTGGATTCACCCCTCCACTTT. Encoded protein: CATRRDRGHVDSPLHF.

This chain joins TRBV7-3 and TRBJ2-2, with TRBD1 matching over 8 bases. Trimming cost V 5 bases and J 1 base; bases outside gene matches: 6. Germline CDR1 and CDR2: SGHTA and FQGTGA. The CDR3 has 16 residues. CDR3 loop: CASSHAGTGNTGELFF. The CDR3 DNA is TGTGCCAGCAGCCATGCTGGGACAGGGAACACCGGGGAGCTGTTTTTT. The full variable domain, with the rest looked up from reference TRBV7-3 and TRBJ2-2, is GAGVSQTPSNKVTEKGKYVELRCDPISGHTALYWYRQSLGQGPEFLIYFQGTGAADDSGLPNDRFFAVRPEGSVSTLKIQRTERGDSAVYLCASSHAGTGNTGELFFGEGSRLTVL.

This clone was found a few times. The same CDR3 is also encoded by other DNA sequences in this sample. The chain joins TRBV10-1 to TRBJ2-1; weak D call: TRBD2 (5 bases). CDR3 size: 16 residues. Looked up from germline, CDR1 is WNHNN and CDR2 is SYGVQD (reference sequence). The ends were cut back, 0 bases at V and 0 bases at J, with 9 bases in the middle. In DNA form, the CDR3 reads TGCGCCAGCAGTGAGTCGGCGGGCCCCTCCTACAATGAGCAGTTCTTC. This encodes CASSESAGPSYNEQFF.

The chain couples TRBV7-2 to TRBJ2-7; D unresolved. V dropped 1 base and J dropped 2 bases, with 12 bases sitting between them. The CDR3 is made up of 15 amino acids. CDR1 and CDR2 from the germline V gene are SGHTA and FQGNSA. This CDR3 is CASSLGRILTYEQYF. The CDR3 DNA reads as TGTGCCAGCAGCTTAGGCCGTATCTTAACCTACGAGCAGTACTTC.

The chain uses TRBV18 and TRBJ1-2, with D maybe TRBD1 (6 bases). Trimming shortened V by 3 bases and J by 4 bases, and 15 bases separated the two germline ends. The V gene's germline CDR1 is KGHSH and CDR2 LQKENI. The CDR3 has 15 residues. Written as DNA, the CDR3 is TGTGCCAGCTCACCTTGGAAGGGGGACGGCTATGGCTACACCTTC. Translating it yields CASSPWKGDGYGYTF.

In its sample, this clone was seen once. The chain couples TRBV4-2 to TRBJ1-1, with D unclear. V dropped 0 bases and J dropped 3 bases, with 17 bases sitting between them. The CDR3 runs 17 residues. Per germline, CDR1 LGHNA and CDR2 YNFKEQ. The CDR3 sequence is CASSQEPRGVWDTEAFF. Here the CDR3 DNA reads TGTGCCAGCAGCCAAGAGCCCCGCGGCGTTTGGGACACTGAAGCTTTCTTT.

J is TRBJ2-1 and V is TRBV5-1, with 8 bases aligning to TRBD2. This CDR3 comprises 16 residues. The junction had 9 bases not matched to a gene; V was cut back by 4 bases and J by 3 bases. Germline V gene sequence: CDR1 SGHRS, CDR2 YFSETQ. The CDR3 DNA sequence: TGCGCCAGCAGCAGACTCCGGGGGGGCGGCTACAATGAGCAGTTCTTC. It is translated as CASSRLRGGGYNEQFF.

The table lists this clone with a few counts. V is TRBV27 and J is TRBJ1-2; 9 bases agree with TRBD1. The CDR3 totals 15 residues. CDR1 is MNHEY and CDR2 is SMNVEV in the germline V gene (reference sequence). V was clipped by 6 bases and J by 4 bases; unmatched bases: 9. In DNA, the CDR3 is TGTGCCAGCAGGCTTAGACAGGGGGTGTTCTATGGCTACACCTTC. Translation gives CASRLRQGVFYGYTF.

The chain carries TRBV28 and TRBJ1-2; no firm D call. V shed 2 bases and J shed 4 bases, with 5 bases lying between them. The CDR3 loop spans 12 amino acids. Germline CDR1 is MDHEN and CDR2 is SYDVKM. This CDR3 is CASSLASYGYTF. The CDR3 DNA reads TGTGCCAGCAGTTTAGCCAGCTATGGCTACACCTTC.